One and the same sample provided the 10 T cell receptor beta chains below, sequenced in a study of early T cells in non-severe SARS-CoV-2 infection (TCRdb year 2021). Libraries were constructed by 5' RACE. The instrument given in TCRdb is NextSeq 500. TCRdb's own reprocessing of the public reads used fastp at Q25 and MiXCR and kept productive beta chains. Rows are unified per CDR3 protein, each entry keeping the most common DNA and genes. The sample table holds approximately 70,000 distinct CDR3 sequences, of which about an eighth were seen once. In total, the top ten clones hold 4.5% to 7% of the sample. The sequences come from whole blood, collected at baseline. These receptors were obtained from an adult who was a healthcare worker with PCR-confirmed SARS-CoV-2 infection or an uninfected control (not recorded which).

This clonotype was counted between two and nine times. The CDR3 loop is CSARTGPQNTEAFF. As DNA, the CDR3 is TGCAGTGCTAGGACAGGTCCTCAGAACACTGAAGCTTTCTTT. This chain joins TRBV20-1 and TRBJ1-1; the D gene is possibly TRBD1 (6 bases). Germline V gene sequence: CDR1 DFQATT, CDR2 SNEGSKA (reference sequence). This CDR3 comprises 14 residues. The germline V and J ends were trimmed by 3 bases and 1 base, with 12 bases remaining between them.

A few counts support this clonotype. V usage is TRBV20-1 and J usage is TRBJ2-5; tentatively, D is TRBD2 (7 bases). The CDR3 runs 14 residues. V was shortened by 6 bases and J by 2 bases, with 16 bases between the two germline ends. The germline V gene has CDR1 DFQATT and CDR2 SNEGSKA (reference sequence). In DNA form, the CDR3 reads TGCAGTGCAAAACAGGGCGGGAGTCAAGAGACCCAGTACTTC. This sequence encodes CSAKQGGSQETQYF.

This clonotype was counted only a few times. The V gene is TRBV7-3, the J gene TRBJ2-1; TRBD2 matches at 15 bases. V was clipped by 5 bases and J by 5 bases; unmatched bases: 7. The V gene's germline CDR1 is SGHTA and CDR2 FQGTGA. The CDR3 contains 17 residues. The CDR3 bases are TGTGCCAGCAGCCGCGGACTAGCGGGAGGGAATAACAATGAGCAGTTCTTC. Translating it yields CASSRGLAGGNNNEQFF.

CDR3 DNA sequence: TGTGCCAGCAGCCAAGTGGCGGGCGGCTTCAATGAGCAGTTCTTC. Residues: CASSQVAGGFNEQFF. The chain has TRBV3-1 and TRBJ2-1, with D possibly TRBD2 on 5 matching bases. This CDR3 contains 15 residues. The V and J ends lost 1 base and 6 bases respectively, with 13 bases between them. The germline V gene encodes CDR1 LGHDT and CDR2 YNNKEL (reference sequence).

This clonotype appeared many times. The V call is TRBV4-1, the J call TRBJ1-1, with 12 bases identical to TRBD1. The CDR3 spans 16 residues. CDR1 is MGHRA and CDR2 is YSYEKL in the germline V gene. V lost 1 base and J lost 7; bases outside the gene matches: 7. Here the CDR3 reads CASSQGDRGRISEAFF. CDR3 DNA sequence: TGCGCCAGCAGCCAAGGGGACAGGGGGCGAATCAGTGAAGCTTTCTTT.

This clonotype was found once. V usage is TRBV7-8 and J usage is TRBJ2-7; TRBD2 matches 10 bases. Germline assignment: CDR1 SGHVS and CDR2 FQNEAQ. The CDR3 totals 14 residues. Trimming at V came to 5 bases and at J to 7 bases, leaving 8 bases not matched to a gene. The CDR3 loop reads CASSLQRGGFEQYF. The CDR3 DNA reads TGTGCCAGCAGCCTCCAGCGGGGGGGCTTTGAGCAGTACTTC.

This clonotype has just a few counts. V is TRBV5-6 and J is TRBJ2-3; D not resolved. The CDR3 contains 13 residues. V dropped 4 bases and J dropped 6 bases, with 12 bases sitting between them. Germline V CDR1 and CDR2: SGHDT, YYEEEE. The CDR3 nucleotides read TGTGCCAGCAGCCGCCCCCCAAGGGATACGCAGTATTTT. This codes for CASSRPPRDTQYF.

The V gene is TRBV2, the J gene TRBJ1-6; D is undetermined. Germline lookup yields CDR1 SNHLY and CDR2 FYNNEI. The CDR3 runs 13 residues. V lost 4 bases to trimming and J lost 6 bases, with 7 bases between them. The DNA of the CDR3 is TGTGCCAGCAGTGTAGACACTAATTCACCCCTCCACTTT. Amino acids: CASSVDTNSPLHF.

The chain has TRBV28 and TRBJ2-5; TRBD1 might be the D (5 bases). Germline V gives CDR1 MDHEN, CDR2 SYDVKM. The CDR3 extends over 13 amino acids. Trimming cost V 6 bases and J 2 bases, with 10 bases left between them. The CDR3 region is CASRNQGQETQYF. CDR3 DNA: TGTGCCAGCAGAAACCAGGGACAAGAGACCCAGTACTTC.

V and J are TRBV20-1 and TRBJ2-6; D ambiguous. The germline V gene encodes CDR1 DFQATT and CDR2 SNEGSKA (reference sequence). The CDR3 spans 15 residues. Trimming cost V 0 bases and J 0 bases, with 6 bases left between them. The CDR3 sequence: CSAREGNSGANVLTF. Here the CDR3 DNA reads TGCAGTGCTAGAGAGGGAAACTCTGGGGCCAACGTCCTGACTTTC.